The 27 T cell receptor beta chains reported below all come from one sample, sequenced in a study of early T cells in non-severe SARS-CoV-2 infection. From the 5' RACE reads, TCRdb called clonotypes with MiXCR, one entry per CDR3 protein. In the table there are about 49,000 distinct CDR3 sequences, around 6.5% of which are singletons. The sample was whole blood, taken at baseline. All receptors derive from an adult who was a healthcare worker with PCR-confirmed SARS-CoV-2 infection or an uninfected control (not recorded which).

This clonotype was detected ten times or more. The chain is built from TRBV20-1 and TRBJ2-1; 9 nucleotides line up with TRBD1. The germline CDR1 and CDR2 sequences are DFQATT and SNEGSKA (reference sequence). J gave up 0 bases and V 4 bases, and 4 bases lay outside the gene matches. The CDR3 runs 15 residues. Here the CDR3 DNA reads TGCAGTGCTATAACAGGGGGCAGCTCCTACAATGAGCAGTTCTTC. It codes for CSAITGGSSYNEQFF.

This clonotype has a count of ten or more. A junction boundary mismatches the germline segment, possibly from a read error. The rearrangement uses TRBV4-3 and TRBJ2-1, with D perhaps matching TRBD1 (6 bases). The CDR3 has 13 amino acids. Germline CDR1 is LGHNA and CDR2 is YSLEER. CDR3 sequence reads: CASSQTGYIEQFF. The CDR3 nucleotides are TGCGCCAGCAGTCAAACAGGGTACATTGAGCAGTTCTTC.

This clonotype was found many times. The chain joins TRBV4-3 to TRBJ1-4; possibly TRBD1 for D (6 bases). The CDR3 loop spans 15 amino acids. V was cut by 0 bases and J by 8 bases, with 13 bases left in between. Germline V gene lookup returns CDR1 LGHNA and CDR2 YSLEER. CDR3: CASSQDGAGEEKLFF. The CDR3 DNA reads as TGCGCCAGCAGCCAAGATGGGGCAGGGGAGGAAAAACTGTTTTTT.

This clonotype was counted many times. This chain links TRBV6-2 or TRBV6-3 with TRBJ2-7, with D hard to call. V lost 4 bases and J lost 0, with 10 bases in between. Germline V lookup: CDR1 MNHEY, CDR2 SVGEGT. The CDR3 covers 14 residues. CDR3 in amino acids: CASSLMEGSYEQYF. CDR3 in DNA: TGTGCCAGCAGTTTAATGGAAGGCTCCTACGAGCAGTACTTC.

The table lists this clonotype with many counts. This rearrangement joins TRBV7-8 to TRBJ1-5; D is uncertain. The germline V gene encodes CDR1 SGHVS and CDR2 FQNEAQ. CDR3 length: 13 amino acids. V dropped 5 bases and J dropped 3 bases, with 8 bases sitting between them. CDR3 coding DNA: TGTGCCAGCAGCAAGACGGACAATCAGCCCCAGCATTTT. Amino acid sequence: CASSKTDNQPQHF.

This chain links TRBV7-9 with TRBJ2-7; TRBD1 matches 8 bases. Per the germline V gene, CDR1 is SEHNR and CDR2 is FQNEAQ (reference sequence). The CDR3 has 15 amino acids. With V trimmed by 1 base and J by 2 bases, 4 bases remained unmatched. The CDR3 sequence is CASSLVRTGTYEQYF. For the CDR3, the DNA is TGTGCCAGCAGCTTAGTAAGGACAGGGACCTACGAGCAGTACTTC.

At least ten counts were recorded for this clonotype. This chain joins TRBV12-3 or TRBV12-4 and TRBJ2-3, with D perhaps matching TRBD1 (6 bases). The CDR3 runs 16 residues. V shed 8 bases and J shed 1 base, with 19 bases lying between them. The CDR3 DNA is TGTGCCAGCGGTGACAGGAGTCGAGGAGGCACAGATACGCAGTATTTT. Protein: CASGDRSRGGTDTQYF.

This clonotype was picked up a small number of times. The chain joins TRBV10-1 to TRBJ2-2; no clear D gene. CDR3 length: 11 amino acids. Germline V lookup: CDR1 WNHNN, CDR2 SYGVQD (reference sequence). Trimming stripped 10 bases from V and 8 bases from J, with 11 bases between. The chain's CDR3 is CATPLQGELFF. The CDR3 DNA reads as TGCGCCACCCCTCTTCAGGGGGAGCTGTTTTTT.

This clonotype appeared a few times. The rearrangement joins TRBV15 to TRBJ2-1; D remains ambiguous. The CDR3 runs 13 residues. Germline-derived CDR1 and CDR2 are LNHNV and YYDKDF (reference sequence). Trimming removed 0 bases from V and 12 bases from J, with 12 bases in between. The DNA of the CDR3 is TGTGCCACCAGCAGAGATGGTAGCCCCCGGCAGTTCTTC. Protein: CATSRDGSPRQFF.

This clonotype came up many times. The chain employs TRBV7-6 and TRBJ1-1, with 7 bases lining up with TRBD1. This CDR3 spans 13 amino acids. The trim removed 8 bases at V and 4 bases at J, leaving 7 bases unmatched. The germline V gene encodes CDR1 SGHVS and CDR2 FNYEAQ. The CDR3 DNA reads as TGTGCCAGCGGGGAGGGACAGATCACTGAAGCTTTCTTT. The encoded protein is CASGEGQITEAFF.

This clonotype appeared many times. V and J are TRBV5-8 and TRBJ1-1, with 8 bases that match TRBD1. The V gene end was trimmed by 2 bases and the J gene end by 3 bases; junction bases not matched to a gene: 3. Germline CDR1 SGHTS, CDR2 YDEGEE. The CDR3 length is 14 residues. The CDR3 spells CASSFRGLDTEAFF. The CDR3 DNA reads TGTGCCAGCAGCTTCAGGGGGCTGGACACTGAAGCTTTCTTT.

This clonotype was detected many times. This sequence joins TRBV11-2 and TRBJ2-5; D may be TRBD2 (6 bases). V was cut by 5 bases and J by 1 base, with 11 bases left in between. Germline loops: CDR1 SGHAT, CDR2 FQNNGV. The CDR3 sequence is 14 residues long. The CDR3 is CASSGGAGQETQYF. The CDR3 DNA follows: TGTGCCAGCAGCGGGGGAGCGGGCCAAGAGACCCAGTACTTC.

The gene calls are TRBV10-1 and TRBJ2-3; TRBD2 matches 8 bases. Germline CDR1 is WNHNN and CDR2 is SYGVQD (reference sequence). The V segment lost 6 bases and the J segment 0 bases; nucleotides outside the gene matches: 5. CDR3 size: 15 residues. CDR3 amino acids: CASSPTSASTDTQYF. The CDR3 DNA follows: TGCGCCAGCAGCCCGACTAGCGCGAGCACAGATACGCAGTATTTT.

The V gene is TRBV18, the J gene TRBJ1-1; 9 bases match TRBD1. V was clipped by 2 bases and J by 6 bases; unmatched bases: 10. Germline CDR1 is KGHSH and CDR2 is LQKENI. The CDR3 sequence is 16 residues long. The CDR3 region is CASSPERGRQGAEAFF. The CDR3, as DNA: TGTGCCAGCTCACCAGAAAGGGGCCGACAGGGGGCTGAAGCTTTCTTT.

A few counts support this clonotype. The chain joins TRBV15 to TRBJ1-1; 9 nucleotides agree with TRBD1. This CDR3 has 14 residues. Germline V lookup: CDR1 LNHNV, CDR2 YYDKDF (reference sequence). With 5 bases clipped from V and 6 bases from J, the junction kept 7 bases outside the gene matches. CDR3: CATSGTGGLAEAFF. CDR3 bases: TGTGCCACCAGCGGTACAGGGGGCCTGGCTGAAGCTTTCTTT.

This sequence joins TRBV19 and TRBJ1-4; D gene ambiguous. From germline, CDR1 is LNHDA and CDR2 SQIVND (reference sequence). The germline V and J ends were trimmed by 6 bases and 0 bases, with 11 bases remaining between them. The CDR3 covers 15 residues. CDR3: CASRARAATNEKLFF. CDR3 in DNA: TGTGCCAGTAGGGCCAGAGCCGCAACTAATGAAAAACTGTTTTTT.

This clonotype was counted ten times or more. This chain connects TRBV6-1 to TRBJ2-7, with 10 bases matching TRBD2. Germline lookup yields CDR1 MNHNS and CDR2 SASEGT. V lost 0 bases to trimming and J lost 2 bases; unmatched junction nucleotides: 7. The CDR3 contains 17 residues. This CDR3 is CASSEARERGGTYEQYF. CDR3 bases: TGTGCCAGCAGTGAAGCGCGGGAGCGGGGGGGGACCTACGAGCAGTACTTC.

In its sample, this clonotype was seen many times. The chain carries TRBV20-1 and TRBJ2-7; the match to TRBD2 covers 10 bases. CDR1 DFQATT and CDR2 SNEGSKA come from the germline V gene (reference sequence). Trimming at V came to 1 base and at J to 6 bases, leaving 6 bases not matched to a gene. The CDR3 extends over 14 amino acids. CDR3 DNA sequence: TGCAGTGCTAGAGGAGTACTAGCGGGGTCCGAGCAGTACTTC. Protein: CSARGVLAGSEQYF.

This clonotype came up many times. V gene TRBV28 combines with J gene TRBJ1-1; TRBD1 agrees at 9 bases. CDR1 MDHEN and CDR2 SYDVKM come from the germline V gene. This CDR3 is 13 amino acids long. V shed 5 bases, J shed 11 bases, and the junction held 9 bases outside the gene matches. The DNA of the CDR3 is TGTGCCAGCAGTCAAACAGGGGGCTCTGTTGCTTTCTTT. It codes for CASSQTGGSVAFF.

This sequence joins TRBV7-9 and TRBJ2-3; D might be TRBD2 (6 bases). CDR1 is SEHNR, CDR2 FQNEAQ, per germline (reference sequence). Trimming removed 4 bases at V and 1 base at J, with 6 bases between. CDR3 length equals 13 residues. The CDR3 nucleotides are TGTGCCAGCAGCTGGGGGGGCACAGATACGCAGTATTTT. This sequence encodes CASSWGGTDTQYF.

This clonotype was detected ten times or more. The chain joins TRBV19 to TRBJ2-3; no clear D. V was clipped by 4 bases and J by 2 bases, with 1 base between them. The CDR3 runs 11 residues. CDR1 and CDR2 from the germline V gene are LNHDA and SQIVND (reference sequence). The CDR3 bases are TGTGCCAGTAGTAACACAGATACGCAGTATTTT. Translation gives CASSNTDTQYF.

This clonotype was seen many times. The genes are TRBV20-1 and TRBJ1-3; D uncertain. V was pared by 7 bases and J by 1 base, with 5 bases between. The CDR3 spans 11 residues. The germline V gene has CDR1 DFQATT and CDR2 SNEGSKA (reference sequence). In nucleotides, the CDR3 is TGCAGTGTCCGATCTGGAAACACCATATATTTT. Translated: CSVRSGNTIYF.

This clonotype was found many times. The chain employs TRBV11-2 and TRBJ2-5; D could derive from TRBD1 or TRBD2 (5 bases each). Trimming took 2 bases from V and 9 from J, leaving 16 bases between them. The CDR3 consists of 14 residues. Germline V gene lookup returns CDR1 SGHAT and CDR2 FQNNGV. This CDR3 is CASSLTGPPSAQYF. CDR3 DNA: TGTGCCAGCAGCTTAACGGGGCCCCCGTCGGCCCAGTACTTC.

This clonotype showed up just a few times. V is TRBV6-1 and J is TRBJ2-3; D possibly corresponds to TRBD1 (6 bases). V shed 8 bases and J shed 5 bases, with 17 bases lying between them. The length of the CDR3 is 14 residues. Germline V gene lookup returns CDR1 MNHNS and CDR2 SASEGT. This CDR3 is CASQPGHIGDTQYF. CDR3 sequence (DNA): TGTGCCAGCCAACCGGGACACATAGGAGATACGCAGTATTTT.

This clonotype was seen many times. The gene calls are TRBV3-1 and TRBJ1-2; D perhaps matches TRBD1 (6 bases). With 0 bases removed from V and 7 bases from J, the gap between germline ends came to 12 bases. The CDR3 sequence is 14 residues long. CDR1 and CDR2 from the germline V gene are LGHDT and YNNKEL (reference sequence). CDR3 amino acids: CASSQDLPTGGYTF. The DNA for the CDR3 is TGTGCCAGCAGCCAAGACTTACCGACAGGTGGCTACACCTTC.

In its sample, this clonotype was seen many times. The chain uses TRBV27 and TRBJ1-1; maybe TRBD1 (5 bases). The germline CDR1 and CDR2 sequences are MNHEY and SMNVEV (reference sequence). This CDR3 is 15 amino acids long. Trimming left V 4 bases short and J 5 bases short, with 17 bases between. The CDR3: CASSSAGTGDTEAFF. CDR3 nucleotides: TGTGCCAGCAGTTCGGCCGGGACGGGGGATACTGAAGCTTTCTTT.

The CDR3 DNA is TGTGCCAGTAGTATCCACAGGGTAGATACGCAGTATTTT. Its translation: CASSIHRVDTQYF. The rearrangement uses TRBV19 and TRBJ2-3; TRBD1 might be the D (6 bases). From germline, CDR1 is LNHDA and CDR2 SQIVND (reference sequence). Trimming pared 3 bases from V and 5 bases from J, leaving 9 bases between. The CDR3 length is 13 residues.